The 25 T cell receptor beta chains listed next were all sequenced from one sample in a study of long-term antiretroviral therapy in people with HIV. Sequencing used immunoSEQ v3.0 at survey level. Clones were read by immunoSEQ multiplex PCR, and TCRdb kept only the in-frame ones, dropping some. The repertoire consists of about 24,000 clones, with under 85% occurring once and the leading ten covering 23%. The source was unsorted PBMCs, collected 0.4 years after starting antiretroviral therapy. The receptors come from a man between 45 and 60 years old with HIV.

The genes are TRBV30 and TRBJ2-5; D possibly corresponds to TRBD1 (6 bases). The tail of the sequence fits TRBJ2-7 better, so the J call may be wrong. The CDR3 contains 12 residues. CDR1 is GTSNPN, CDR2 SVGIG, per germline (reference sequence). CDR3 DNA: TGTGCCTGGGCAAACAGGGCGTACGAGCAGTACTTC. Its translation is CAWANRAYEQYF.

This rearrangement joins TRBV6-4 to TRBJ1-1, with D perhaps matching TRBD1 (5 bases). CDR1 is MRHNA and CDR2 is SNTAGT in the germline V gene. The length of the CDR3 is 13 residues. The ends were cut back, 3 bases at V and 2 bases at J, with 7 bases in the middle. The CDR3 sequence: CASSEGQNTEAFF. CDR3 DNA sequence: TGTGCCAGCAGTGAAGGACAAAACACTGAAGCTTTCTTT.

J is TRBJ1-2 and V is TRBV4-3, with D hard to call. Germline V lookup: CDR1 LGHNA, CDR2 YSLEER. Deletions cut 3 bases from V and 0 bases from J, with 8 bases between. The CDR3 is 14 amino acids. CDR3 DNA: TGCGCCAGCAGCCACCACGACCCTAACTATGGCTACACCTTC. Encoded protein: CASSHHDPNYGYTF.

The rearrangement uses TRBV29-1 and TRBJ2-2; TRBD1 matches 7 bases. The CDR3 is 16 residues long. Per the germline V gene, CDR1 is SQVTM and CDR2 is ANQGSEA. V was clipped by 2 bases and J by 1 base; unmatched bases: 7. CDR3 residues: CSVEMKTGQNTGELFF. The CDR3 coding sequence is TGCAGCGTTGAAATGAAGACAGGGCAGAACACCGGGGAGCTGTTTTTT.

This chain joins TRBV5-1 and TRBJ2-1; tentatively, D is TRBD1 or TRBD2 (6 bases each). V lost 0 bases, J lost 0 bases, and 19 bases lay in between. This CDR3 has 19 amino acids. Looked up from germline, CDR1 is SGHRS and CDR2 is YFSETQ. In nucleotides, the CDR3 is TGCGCCAGCAGCTTGGAACGATCGGGGGCAACGAGCTCCTACAATGAGCAGTTCTTC. This gives the protein CASSLERSGATSSYNEQFF.

For the CDR3, the DNA is TGCGCCAGCAGCACGAAGACTAGCGGGGGAGGGGAGACCCAGTACTTC. Encoded protein: CASSTKTSGGGETQYF. J is TRBJ2-5 and V is TRBV5-1; 12 nucleotides agree with TRBD2. V was pared by 4 bases and J by 5 bases, with 9 bases of the junction left unmatched. CDR3 length: 16 amino acids. From germline, CDR1 is SGHRS and CDR2 YFSETQ.

The J gene is TRBJ1-1, the V gene TRBV7-9; D is ambiguous. The length of the CDR3 is 13 residues. V lost 3 bases to trimming and J lost 4 bases, with 9 bases between them. Germline CDR1 is SEHNR and CDR2 is FQNEAQ (reference sequence). The CDR3 is CASSFPGPTEAFF. The CDR3 DNA reads TGTGCCAGCAGCTTTCCGGGCCCCACTGAAGCTTTCTTT.

This clone occurred a few times. The rearrangement links TRBV27 to TRBJ1-1; D unresolved. The germline V gene has CDR1 MNHEY and CDR2 SMNVEV (reference sequence). The CDR3 length is 15 residues. V was cut by 7 bases and J by 0 bases, with 15 bases left in between. This CDR3 reads CASTPLNSLNTEAFF. CDR3 in DNA: TGTGCCAGCACTCCGCTGAACAGTCTGAACACTGAAGCTTTCTTT.

This sequence joins TRBV11-2 and TRBJ2-5, with TRBD1 matching over 7 bases. Germline V CDR1 and CDR2: SGHAT, FQNNGV. Losses at the gene ends were 4 bases for V and 5 bases for J; bases not matched to a gene: 7. The CDR3 runs 14 residues. CDR3 region: CASSSTDRAETQYF. In nucleotides, the CDR3 is TGTGCCAGCAGCTCTACCGACAGGGCCGAGACCCAGTACTTC.

The chain uses TRBV27 and TRBJ2-7, with a tentative D call TRBD2 (6 bases). Germline V gene sequence: CDR1 MNHEY, CDR2 SMNVEV (reference sequence). This CDR3 has 15 residues. The V end lost 5 bases, the J end lost 2 bases, and 16 bases lay between the germline ends. The CDR3 is CASSIRPEGTYEQYF. CDR3 bases: TGTGCCAGCAGTATTCGACCGGAGGGCACCTACGAGCAGTACTTC.

This chain links TRBV7-2 with TRBJ2-2, with D unclear. V shed 5 bases and J shed 3 bases, with 4 bases lying between them. The CDR3 extends over 12 amino acids. CDR1 is SGHTA and CDR2 is FQGNSA in the germline V gene. DNA for the CDR3: TGTGCCAGCAGCCCTTACACCGGGGAGCTGTTTTTT. It is translated as CASSPYTGELFF.

V usage is TRBV19 and J usage is TRBJ1-5; 8 positions match TRBD1. Per germline, CDR1 LNHDA and CDR2 SQIVND (reference sequence). V shed 5 bases and J 6 bases; nucleotides not matched to a gene: 3. The CDR3 is 13 amino acids. CDR3 in amino acids: CASSGTGGQPQHF. The CDR3 DNA sequence: TGTGCCAGTAGTGGGACAGGTGGTCAGCCCCAGCATTTT.

This chain uses TRBV5-1 with TRBJ1-2; possible D gene TRBD1, 5 bases. The CDR3 covers 14 residues. V dropped 3 bases and J dropped 6 bases, with 15 bases sitting between them. Germline V lookup: CDR1 SGHRS, CDR2 YFSETQ. The CDR3 nucleotides read TGCGCCAGCAGCTGGAGGGGAGAGGGTGATGGCTACACCTTC. This gives the protein CASSWRGEGDGYTF.

This sequence joins TRBV4-1 and TRBJ1-2, with D maybe TRBD1 (6 bases). Germline values: CDR1 MGHRA, CDR2 YSYEKL. CDR3 length equals 14 residues. The germline V and J ends were trimmed by 2 bases and 5 bases, with 12 bases remaining between them. The CDR3 DNA is TGCGCCAGCAGCCAACAGGGGAAGAAGTATGGCTACACCTTC. Amino acids: CASSQQGKKYGYTF.

The V call is TRBV10-3, the J call TRBJ1-6, with 7 bases aligning to TRBD1. Germline CDR1 reads ENHRY; CDR2 reads SYGVKD. The length of the CDR3 is 15 residues. Germline trimming cut 6 bases from V and 6 bases from J; bases unmatched to any gene: 8. The CDR3 is CAIRSGGTLNSPLHF. CDR3 DNA sequence: TGTGCCATCAGATCAGGGGGGACCCTTAATTCACCCCTCCACTTT.

This rearrangement joins TRBV11-2 to TRBJ1-2; D uncertain. The V gene's germline CDR1 is SGHAT and CDR2 FQNNGV. The CDR3 sequence is 15 residues long. V was shortened by 1 base and J by 5 bases, with 14 bases between the two germline ends. Here the CDR3 DNA reads TGTGCCAGCAGCTTAGCTCCGACTGGGAGTTATGGCTACACCTTC. Translation gives CASSLAPTGSYGYTF.

Only a few counts were recorded for this clone. This chain uses TRBV7-3 with TRBJ1-1, with 11 bases lining up with TRBD1. Germline CDR1 and CDR2: SGHTA and FQGTGA. The CDR3 is 15 amino acids. Trimming removed 5 bases from V and 4 bases from J; junction bases left unmatched: 6. The CDR3 region has the DNA TGTGCCAGCAGCCCGGGACAGGGGGGCAGCACTGAAGCTTTCTTT. Amino acid sequence: CASSPGQGGSTEAFF. Full variable domain (remainder filled in from reference TRBV7-3 and TRBJ1-1): GAGVSQTPSNKVTEKGKYVELRCDPISGHTALYWYRQSLGQGPEFLIYFQGTGAADDSGLPNDRFFAVRPEGSVSTLKIQRTERGDSAVYLCASSPGQGGSTEAFFGQGTRLTVV.

The chain recombines TRBV28 with TRBJ2-1; no firm D call. CDR1 and CDR2 from the germline V gene are MDHEN and SYDVKM. This CDR3 region has 12 residues. The V end lost 8 bases, the J end lost 7 bases, and 12 bases lay between the germline ends. As DNA, the CDR3 is TGTGCCAGCGGTTCTAGGTCTAATGAGCAGTTCTTC. This sequence encodes CASGSRSNEQFF.

V gene TRBV7-2 combines with J gene TRBJ1-4, with a tentative D call TRBD1 (5 bases). Germline V gives CDR1 SGHTA, CDR2 FQGNSA. Trimming cost V 5 bases and J 7 bases, with 11 bases left between them. The CDR3 totals 13 residues. In nucleotides, the CDR3 is TGTGCCAGCAGCGTGGACAAAGGTGAAAAACTGTTTTTT. Translating it yields CASSVDKGEKLFF. Full variable domain (outside the CDR3, taken from reference TRBV7-2 and TRBJ1-4): GAGVSQSPSNKVTEKGKDVELRCDPISGHTALYWYRQSLGQGLEFLIYFQGNSAPDKSGLPSDRFSAERTGGSVSTLTIQRTQQEDSAVYLCASSVDKGEKLFFGSGTQLSVL.

The rearrangement links TRBV6-1 to TRBJ2-1; maybe TRBD1 (5 bases). V was clipped by 4 bases and J by 0 bases, with 16 bases between them. The CDR3 totals 17 residues. Germline V CDR1 and CDR2: MNHNS, SASEGT. The CDR3 DNA reads as TGTGCCAGCAGTGGACCCCCGACAGAAAGCTCCTACAATGAGCAGTTCTTC. Translated, it gives CASSGPPTESSYNEQFF.

The chain combines TRBV5-5 with TRBJ1-2, with D possibly being TRBD1 (5 bases). The CDR3 extends over 16 amino acids. Germline V gene lookup returns CDR1 SGHKS and CDR2 YYEKEE (reference sequence). V was cut by 1 base and J by 6 bases, with 19 bases left in between. The CDR3 loop is CASSLRQGSLGDGYTF. The CDR3 region has the DNA TGTGCCAGCAGCTTGAGGCAGGGCTCTCTAGGGGATGGCTACACCTTC.

This rearrangement joins TRBV5-1 to TRBJ1-6; D is possibly TRBD1 (5 bases). CDR1 is SGHRS, CDR2 YFSETQ, per germline. The CDR3 runs to 16 residues. Trimming stripped 5 bases from V and 5 bases from J, with 17 bases between. CDR3 in DNA: TGCGCCAGCAGTTCGACGACAGTTGGAGATAATTCACCCCTCCACTTT. Amino acid sequence: CASSSTTVGDNSPLHF.

This sequence joins TRBV29-1 and TRBJ1-2; the D is unclear. The germline V gene encodes CDR1 SQVTM and CDR2 ANQGSEA. The CDR3 has 15 amino acids. V was clipped by 1 base and J by 4 bases, with 16 bases between them. The CDR3: CSVEGAEGEVYGYTF. In DNA, the CDR3 is TGCAGCGTTGAAGGGGCGGAGGGTGAAGTCTATGGCTACACCTTC.

This chain links TRBV15 with TRBJ1-5; no clear D. V lost 6 bases, J lost 9 bases, and 15 bases lay in between. The CDR3 contains 13 residues. Germline V lookup: CDR1 LNHNV, CDR2 YYDKDF (reference sequence). DNA of the CDR3: TGTGCCACCAGGGAGGAGAGGCTGGGGCCCCAGCATTTT. Its protein is CATREERLGPQHF.

The sample holds a few counts of this clone. A junction end diverges from the germline sequence, so it may reflect a read error. V and J are TRBV7-7 and TRBJ1-5, with a tentative D call TRBD1 (5 bases). This CDR3 has 13 amino acids. Germline CDR1 SSHAT, CDR2 FNYEAQ (reference sequence). As DNA, the CDR3 is TGTGCTAGCAGCTTAGCGACAGATCAGCCCCAGCATTTT. This encodes CASSLATDQPQHF.